Below, 10 T cell receptor beta chains from the same sample are listed, as sequenced in a study of T-cell reconstitution after alpha-beta-depleted transplantation in children. Preparation of the TCRbeta library used unique molecular identifiers. TCRdb re-called the PCR reads through MiXCR, storing one row per CDR3 protein. The repertoire holds about 980,000 distinct CDR3 sequences, with under 30% as singletons. This specimen consisted of PBMCs, mostly from graft donor cells, obtained 360 days after TCRalphabeta/CD19-depleted stem cell transplant. The receptors derive from a boy less than two years old who had a stem cell transplant for SCID, so the T cells may come from the graft donor.

This rearrangement joins TRBV12-3 or TRBV12-4 to TRBJ2-3; D might be TRBD2 (6 bases). The CDR3 has 15 amino acids. V gave up 10 bases and J gave up 3 bases, with 20 bases separating them. CDR3 DNA: TGTGCCACCCAATCGGAGGGGTTGCAAACAGATACGCAGTATTTT. It yields the protein CATQSEGLQTDTQYF.

This clonotype was counted many times. The chain is built from TRBV5-1 and TRBJ2-7; 9 bases fit TRBD1. V shed 2 bases, J shed 4 bases, and the junction held 4 bases outside the gene matches. This CDR3 contains 14 residues. In germline, CDR1 is SGHRS, CDR2 YFSETQ. The CDR3 protein is CASSFRQGGYEQYF. The DNA for the CDR3 is TGCGCCAGCAGCTTCCGACAGGGGGGTTACGAGCAGTACTTC.

The rearrangement joins TRBV7-3 to TRBJ2-5; maybe TRBD2 (5 bases). V lost 5 bases and J 5 bases, leaving 18 bases between the germline ends. This CDR3 contains 15 residues. Looked up from germline, CDR1 is SGHTA and CDR2 is FQGTGA. The CDR3 reads CASSPGAADGETQYF. The CDR3 DNA reads TGTGCCAGCAGCCCAGGAGCGGCCGATGGGGAGACCCAGTACTTC.

The J gene is TRBJ2-3, the V gene TRBV9; possibly TRBD1 for D (6 bases). Trimming took off 0 bases at V and 7 bases at J, with 9 bases between the two ends. Germline CDR1 and CDR2: SGDLS and YYNGEE. CDR3 length: 13 amino acids. The CDR3 nucleotides are TGTGCCAGCAGCGTAGCAGGGGCGAATACGCAGTATTTT. Its translation is CASSVAGANTQYF.

This clonotype occurred many times. A junction boundary mismatches the germline segment, possibly from a read error. The V gene is TRBV5-1, the J gene TRBJ2-3; 9 bases are shared with TRBD2. The CDR3 has 14 residues. From germline, CDR1 is SGHRS and CDR2 YFSETQ. The CDR3 loop is CASSLAGGTDTQYF. CDR3 coding DNA: TGTGCCAGCAGCTTAGCGGGGGGCACAGATACGCAGTATTTT.

The chain employs TRBV4-1 and TRBJ2-3; tentative D call: TRBD2 (6 bases). Trimming left V 8 bases short and J 3 bases short, with 18 bases between. Germline loops: CDR1 MGHRA, CDR2 YSYEKL. The CDR3 contains 15 residues. The DNA for the CDR3 is TGCGCCAGCGGGAAAGCGGGCCCGGTGACAGATACGCAGTATTTT. Translation gives CASGKAGPVTDTQYF.

This clonotype was found a few times. The chain uses TRBV11-1 and TRBJ2-1, with D perhaps TRBD1 or TRBD2 (6 bases each). The germline gives CDR1 SGHAT, CDR2 FQDESV (reference sequence). Trimming removed 5 bases from V and 9 bases from J, with 29 bases in between. This CDR3 is built from 18 residues. Here the CDR3 reads CASSPDVTGWGATTEQFF. The CDR3 nucleotides read TGTGCCAGCAGCCCAGACGTTACTGGGTGGGGGGCGACCACTGAGCAGTTCTTC. Drawing the rest from reference TRBV11-1 and TRBJ2-1, the complete variable domain is EAEVAQSPRYKITEKSQAVAFWCDPISGHATLYWYRQILGQGPELLVQFQDESVVDDSQLPKDRFSAERLKGVDSTLKIQPAELGDSAMYLCASSPDVTGWGATTEQFFGPGTRLTVL.

The CDR3 DNA reads as TGCGCCAGCAGCCAAGATCTGATTGAACCCTACAATGAGCAGTTCTTC. Amino acids: CASSQDLIEPYNEQFF. This rearrangement joins TRBV4-1 to TRBJ2-1; D gene unclear. Germline assignment: CDR1 MGHRA and CDR2 YSYEKL. Trimming pared 0 bases from V and 2 bases from J, leaving 11 bases between. The CDR3 loop spans 16 amino acids.

This clonotype occurred once. The chain combines TRBV4-2 with TRBJ1-1; possibly TRBD1 for D (5 bases). The ends were cut back, 4 bases at V and 0 bases at J, with 12 bases in the middle. The CDR3 runs to 15 residues. The V gene's germline CDR1 is LGHNA and CDR2 YNFKEQ. The CDR3 region is CASSRERGLNTEAFF. CDR3 in DNA: TGTGCCAGCAGCCGCGAAAGGGGACTGAACACTGAAGCTTTCTTT.

This sequence joins TRBV5-4 and TRBJ2-7; 9 bases align to TRBD1. Germline V gives CDR1 SGHNT, CDR2 YYREEE (reference sequence). V lost 2 bases and J lost 1; bases outside the gene matches: 7. The CDR3 has 16 amino acids. CDR3 sequence reads: CASSFYRDRVSYEQYF. CDR3 DNA: TGTGCCAGCAGCTTTTACAGGGACAGGGTATCCTACGAGCAGTACTTC.